Listed below are T cell receptor beta chains from one sample, sequenced in a study of blood T cell repertoires in COVID-19. Here immunoSEQ multiplex PCR was the method, and the copy in TCRdb shows in-frame clones only, minus some. The sample includes about 140,000 clones, roughly 80% seen only once; the top ten take 6%. The sequencing input was PBMCs or T cells enriched from blood (not recorded which). The receptors derive from a woman between 45 and 60 years old who had recovered from COVID-19. The CDR3 runs from the conserved cysteine through the conserved F or W. D genes are given only for firm matches. Size is stated for part of the rows, as once, few or many counts, or as a class when the clone is expanded.

size	V	J	D	CDR3	DNA
.	TRBV20-1	TRBJ1-2	.	CSAYTGTRYTF	TGCAGTGCTTACACAGGGACGAGGTACACCTTC
.	TRBV19	TRBJ1-4	.	CASRTGRYEKLFF	TGTGCCAGTAGAACCGGGAGATATGAAAAACTGTTTTTT
.	TRBV14	TRBJ2-2	.	CASSTFTGRANTGELFF	TGTGCCAGCAGCACTTTCACAGGGCGTGCGAACACCGGGGAGCTGTTTTTT
.	TRBV28	TRBJ1-2	.	CASSFIRDVSGYTF	TGTGCCAGCAGTTTTATCAGGGATGTGAGCGGCTACACCTTC
few	TRBV14	TRBJ2-3	.	CASSLPDRDTQYF	TGTGCCAGCAGCCTACCCGACAGAGATACGCAGTATTTT
.	TRBV7-9	TRBJ2-1	TRBD2	CASSHPLAGGYNEQFF	TGTGCCAGCAGCCACCCCCTAGCGGGGGGGTACAATGAGCAGTTCTTC
.	TRBV10-2	TRBJ2-5	.	CASSAFTVFQETQYF	TGCGCCAGCAGTGCCTTCACAGTATTCCAAGAGACCCAGTACTTC
.	TRBV19	TRBJ1-5	.	CATQSSDGYQPQHF	TGTGCCACCCAGAGCAGCGACGGGTATCAGCCCCAGCATTTT
.	TRBV18	TRBJ1-1	.	CASSPNQGPNTEAFF	TGTGCCAGCTCACCAAATCAGGGCCCCAACACTGAAGCTTTCTTT
.	TRBV4-1	TRBJ1-1	.	CASSQARTANTEAFF	TGCGCCAGCAGCCAGGCACGGACAGCGAACACTGAAGCTTTCTTT
.	TRBV29-1	TRBJ2-5	.	CSVEPTGWDETQYF	TGCAGCGTTGAACCTACAGGGTGGGACGAGACCCAGTACTTC
.	TRBV19	TRBJ1-1	TRBD1	CATRDGQGGTEAFF	TGTGCCACCCGGGATGGACAGGGTGGGACTGAAGCTTTCTTT
.	TRBV10-3	TRBJ1-5	.	CAISEFAGGASNQPQHF	TGTGCCATCAGTGAGTTCGCCGGCGGAGCTAGCAATCAGCCCCAGCATTTT
.	TRBV5-1	TRBJ1-2	.	CASSLEEERWNGYTF	TGCGCCAGCAGCTTGGAGGAGGAAAGGTGGAATGGCTACACCTTC
.	TRBV19	TRBJ1-1	TRBD1	CATRSGGWTEAFF	TGTGCCACTCGATCAGGGGGTTGGACTGAAGCTTTCTTT
.	TRBV18	TRBJ1-5	.	CASSPPGGPNQPQHF	TGTGCCAGCTCACCACCGGGGGGACCCAATCAGCCCCAGCATTTT
few	TRBV28	TRBJ1-2	.	CASSQLPSPGGYTF	TGTGCCAGCAGCCAGTTACCCTCGCCTGGTGGCTACACCTTC
few	TRBV7-8	TRBJ1-1	.	CASSLVQDTEAFF	TGTGCCAGCAGCTTGGTCCAGGACACTGAAGCTTTCTTT
.	TRBV19	TRBJ1-1	.	CASSIEENYMNTEAFF	TGTGCCAGTAGTATAGAAGAAAACTACATGAACACTGAAGCTTTCTTT
.	TRBV7-9	TRBJ2-1	.	CASSATNAEQFF	TGTGCCAGCAGCGCTACCAATGCTGAGCAGTTCTTC
.	TRBV19	TRBJ2-7	.	CASSIAAGKSYEQYF	TGTGCCAGTAGTATAGCAGCAGGGAAGTCCTACGAGCAGTACTTC
.	TRBV6-2/TRBV6-3	TRBJ1-6	.	CASSYGSSNSPLHF	TGTGCCAGCAGTTACGGCTCCTCGAATTCACCCCTCCACTTT
.	TRBV28	TRBJ1-1	.	CASSPLGGGTEAFF	TGTGCCAGCAGCCCTCTTGGGGGGGGTACTGAAGCTTTCTTT
.	TRBV2	TRBJ2-7	TRBD1	CASGGQGYEQYF	TGTGCCAGCGGCGGACAGGGTTACGAGCAGTACTTC
few	TRBV10-3	TRBJ1-1	.	CAIRLGQSNTEAFF	TGTGCCATCAGACTGGGACAATCGAACACTGAAGCTTTCTTT
.	TRBV24-1	TRBJ1-2	TRBD1	CATSEPGQVGYTF	TGTGCCACCAGTGAGCCCGGACAGGTGGGCTACACCTTC
.	TRBV14	TRBJ2-5	TRBD2	CASSLTSGGGETQYF	TGTGCCAGCAGCCTGACTAGCGGGGGAGGAGAGACCCAGTACTTC
.	TRBV10-3	TRBJ1-1	.	CAISEHKNTEAFF	TGTGCCATCAGTGAGCACAAGAACACTGAAGCTTTCTTT
few	TRBV2	TRBJ2-3	.	CASSEAGAGTDTQYF	TGTGCCAGCAGTGAAGCGGGGGCGGGCACAGATACGCAGTATTTT
many	TRBV29-1	TRBJ1-1	TRBD1	CSVETMTGGAGAFF	TGCAGCGTTGAGACCATGACAGGGGGCGCGGGAGCTTTCTTT
.	TRBV6-5	TRBJ1-2	.	CASSYEGSYGYTF	TGTGCCAGCAGTTACGAGGGTAGCTATGGCTACACCTTC
few	TRBV5-1	TRBJ1-4	.	CASITQEVGEAKLFF	TGCGCCAGCATCACACAGGAGGTGGGGGAGGCAAAACTGTTTTTT
few	TRBV18	TRBJ1-1	TRBD1	CASSPDRARANTEAFF	TGTGCCAGCTCACCCGACAGGGCCAGAGCGAACACTGAAGCTTTCTTT
once	TRBV7-9	TRBJ2-2	.	CASSPGAGARGELFF	TGTGCCAGCAGCCCGGGCGCGGGGGCTCGAGGGGAGCTGTTTTTT
.	TRBV7-9	TRBJ2-7	.	CASSPPRAPVYEQYF	TGTGCCAGCAGCCCCCCCAGGGCTCCCGTCTACGAGCAGTACTTC
.	TRBV28	TRBJ1-1	TRBD1	CASSLLAGGGTEAFF	TGTGCCAGCAGTTTACTGGCAGGGGGCGGCACTGAAGCTTTCTTT
few	TRBV28	TRBJ2-4	.	CASSLSGGANIQYF	TGTGCCAGCAGTTTGAGTGGGGGGGCAAACATTCAGTACTTC
.	TRBV29-1	TRBJ1-4	.	CSVDLGQSTNEKLFF	TGCAGCGTCGACCTCGGACAGTCAACTAATGAAAAACTGTTTTTT
.	TRBV19	TRBJ1-1	.	CASSQVTNTEAFF	TGTGCCAGTAGTCAGGTGACGAACACTGAAGCTTTCTTT
.	TRBV28	TRBJ1-1	.	CASNTQGHTEAFF	TGTGCCAGCAACACACAGGGTCACACTGAAGCTTTCTTT
.	TRBV10-3	TRBJ2-2	.	CAISPGSGYTGELFF	TGTGCCATCAGCCCCGGTAGCGGCTACACCGGGGAGCTGTTTTTT
.	TRBV10-3	TRBJ1-1	.	CAISDLRGAFF	TGTGCCATCAGTGACCTGAGAGGAGCTTTCTTT
few	TRBV4-2	TRBJ2-7	.	CASSQPDSSYEQYF	TGTGCCAGCAGCCAACCGGACAGCTCCTACGAGCAGTACTTC
few	TRBV29-1	TRBJ2-7	TRBD1	CSVAGSGQSFYEQYF	TGCAGCGTTGCGGGTTCGGGACAGAGTTTCTACGAGCAGTACTTC
.	TRBV28	TRBJ1-4	TRBD1	CASRRQGADEKLFF	TGTGCCAGCAGGCGACAGGGGGCGGATGAAAAACTGTTTTTT
.	TRBV19	TRBJ2-1	TRBD1	CASSNRGRKSVNEQFF	TGTGCCAGTAGTAACAGGGGGCGCAAAAGTGTGAATGAGCAGTTCTTC
.	TRBV29-1	TRBJ2-1	.	CSVEEGLEQFF	TGCAGCGTTGAGGAGGGGCTTGAGCAGTTCTTC
.	TRBV3-1/TRBV3-2	TRBJ2-2	TRBD1	CASSYSGTGTSGELFF	TGTGCCAGCAGCTACTCCGGGACAGGGACGAGCGGGGAGCTGTTTTTT
.	TRBV6-5	TRBJ1-3	.	CATMDSQDPKNTIYF	TGTGCCACCATGGACTCCCAAGATCCGAAAAACACCATATATTTT
few	TRBV5-1	TRBJ2-6	.	CASSLVGSSGANVLTF	TGCGCCAGCAGCTTGGTCGGGAGCTCTGGGGCCAACGTCCTGACTTTC
few	TRBV7-8	TRBJ1-1	.	CASSLVQDTEAFF	TGTGCCAGCAGCTTAGTTCAGGACACTGAAGCTTTCTTT
once	TRBV4-1	TRBJ2-2	.	CASSLLTNTGELFF	TGCGCCAGCAGCCTATTGACAAACACCGGGGAGCTGTTTTTT
.	TRBV9	TRBJ2-5	.	CASSVAVGEGETQYF	TGTGCCAGCAGCGTAGCGGTGGGTGAGGGTGAGACCCAGTACTTC
.	TRBV28	TRBJ2-3	TRBD2	CASSPGLAGVDTQYF	TGTGCCAGCAGTCCGGGACTAGCGGGGGTCGATACGCAGTATTTT